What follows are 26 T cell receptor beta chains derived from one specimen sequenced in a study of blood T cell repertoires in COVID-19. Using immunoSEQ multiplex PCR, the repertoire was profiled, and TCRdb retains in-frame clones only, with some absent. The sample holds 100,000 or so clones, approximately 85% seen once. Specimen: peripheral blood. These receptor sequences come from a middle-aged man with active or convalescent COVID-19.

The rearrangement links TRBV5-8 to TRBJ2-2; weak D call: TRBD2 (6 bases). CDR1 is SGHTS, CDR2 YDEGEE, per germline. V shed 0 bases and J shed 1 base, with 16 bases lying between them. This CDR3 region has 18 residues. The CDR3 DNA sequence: TGTGCCAGCAGCTTGGTAAAAATACTAGCCAGGAACACCGGGGAGCTGTTTTTT. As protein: CASSLVKILARNTGELFF.

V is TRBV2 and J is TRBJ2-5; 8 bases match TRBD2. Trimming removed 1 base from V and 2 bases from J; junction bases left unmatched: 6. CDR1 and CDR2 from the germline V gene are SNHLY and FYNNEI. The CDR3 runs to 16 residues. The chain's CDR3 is CASSEGWKRGQETQYF. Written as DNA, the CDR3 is TGTGCCAGCAGTGAAGGTTGGAAGCGGGGGCAAGAGACCCAGTACTTC.

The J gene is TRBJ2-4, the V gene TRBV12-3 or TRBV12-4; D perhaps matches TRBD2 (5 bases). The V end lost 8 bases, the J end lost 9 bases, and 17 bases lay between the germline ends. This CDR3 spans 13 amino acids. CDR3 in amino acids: CASSPGARAIQYF. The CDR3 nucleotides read TGTGCCAGCTCCCCTGGCGCGAGGGCCATTCAGTACTTC.

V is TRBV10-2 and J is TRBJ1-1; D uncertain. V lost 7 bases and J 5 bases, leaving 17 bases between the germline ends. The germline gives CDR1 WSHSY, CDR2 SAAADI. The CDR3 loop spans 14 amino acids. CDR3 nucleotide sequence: TGCGCCAGCACCCCCCCGGGAAGAGGGACTGAAGCTTTCTTT. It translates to CASTPPGRGTEAFF.

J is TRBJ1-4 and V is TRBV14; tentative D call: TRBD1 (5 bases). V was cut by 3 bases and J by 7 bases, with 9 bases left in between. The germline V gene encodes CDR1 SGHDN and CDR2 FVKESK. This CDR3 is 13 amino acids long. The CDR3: CASSQLQGEKLFF. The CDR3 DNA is TGTGCCAGCAGCCAGCTCCAGGGTGAAAAACTGTTTTTT. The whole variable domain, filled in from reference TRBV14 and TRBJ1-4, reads EAGVTQFPSHSVIEKGQTVTLRCDPISGHDNLYWYRRVMGKEIKFLLHFVKESKQDESGMPNNRFLAERTGGTYSTLKVQPAELEDSGVYFCASSQLQGEKLFFGSGTQLSVL.

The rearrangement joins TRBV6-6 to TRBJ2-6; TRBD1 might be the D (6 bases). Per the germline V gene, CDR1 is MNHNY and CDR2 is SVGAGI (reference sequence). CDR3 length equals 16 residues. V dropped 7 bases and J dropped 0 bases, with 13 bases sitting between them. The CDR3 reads CASNQGGFSGANVLTF. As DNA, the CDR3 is TGTGCCAGCAACCAAGGGGGTTTCTCTGGGGCCAACGTCCTGACTTTC.

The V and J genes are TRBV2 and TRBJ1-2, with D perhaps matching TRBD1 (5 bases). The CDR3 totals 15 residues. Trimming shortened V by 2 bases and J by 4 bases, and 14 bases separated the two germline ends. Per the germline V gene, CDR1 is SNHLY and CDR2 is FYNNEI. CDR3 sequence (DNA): TGTGCCAGCAGTGAACAGCAGGGCCCATCCTATGGCTACACCTTC. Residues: CASSEQQGPSYGYTF.

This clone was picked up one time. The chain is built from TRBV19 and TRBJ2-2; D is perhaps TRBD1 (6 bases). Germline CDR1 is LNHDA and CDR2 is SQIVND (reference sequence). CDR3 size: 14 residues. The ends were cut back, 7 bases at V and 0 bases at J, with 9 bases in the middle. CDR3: CASTRGANTGELFF. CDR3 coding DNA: TGTGCCAGTACCAGGGGCGCGAACACCGGGGAGCTGTTTTTT.

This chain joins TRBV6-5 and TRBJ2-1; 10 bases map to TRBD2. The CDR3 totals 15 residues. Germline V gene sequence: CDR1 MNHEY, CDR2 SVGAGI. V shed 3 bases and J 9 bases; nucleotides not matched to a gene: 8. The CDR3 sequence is CASSYFTAGGLEQFF. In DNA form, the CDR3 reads TGTGCCAGCAGTTATTTCACAGCGGGGGGGCTTGAGCAGTTCTTC.

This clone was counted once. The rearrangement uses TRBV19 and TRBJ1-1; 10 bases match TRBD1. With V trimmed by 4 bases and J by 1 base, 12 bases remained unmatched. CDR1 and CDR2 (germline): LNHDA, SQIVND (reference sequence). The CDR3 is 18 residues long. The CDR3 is CASSTRTGGRVGNTEAFF. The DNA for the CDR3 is TGTGCCAGTAGTACGCGGACAGGGGGACGGGTAGGGAACACTGAAGCTTTCTTT.

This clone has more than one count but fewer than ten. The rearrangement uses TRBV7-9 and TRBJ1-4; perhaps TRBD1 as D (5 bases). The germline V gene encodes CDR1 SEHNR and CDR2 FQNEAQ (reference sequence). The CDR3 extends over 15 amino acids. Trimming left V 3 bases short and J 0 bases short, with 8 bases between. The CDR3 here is CASSFDSTTNEKLFF. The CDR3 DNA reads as TGTGCCAGCAGCTTCGACAGTACAACTAATGAAAAACTGTTTTTT.

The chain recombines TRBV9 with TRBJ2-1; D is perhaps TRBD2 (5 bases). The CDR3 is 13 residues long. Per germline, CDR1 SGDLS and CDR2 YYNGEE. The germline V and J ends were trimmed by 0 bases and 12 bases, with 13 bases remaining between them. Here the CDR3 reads CASSVGTGGSQFF. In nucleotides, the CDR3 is TGTGCCAGCAGCGTAGGGACCGGCGGGTCGCAGTTCTTC. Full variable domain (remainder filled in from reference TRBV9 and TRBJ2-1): DSGVTQTPKHLITATGQRVTLRCSPRSGDLSVYWYQQSLDQGLQFLIQYYNGEERAKGNILERFSAQQFPDLHSELNLSSLELGDSALYFCASSVGTGGSQFFGPGTRLTVL.

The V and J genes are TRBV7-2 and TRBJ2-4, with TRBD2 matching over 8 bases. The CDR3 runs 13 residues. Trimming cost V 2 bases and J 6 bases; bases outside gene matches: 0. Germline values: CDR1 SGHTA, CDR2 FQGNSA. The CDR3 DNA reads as TGTGCCAGCAGCTTAACTAGCGGAAACATTCAGTACTTC. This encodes CASSLTSGNIQYF.

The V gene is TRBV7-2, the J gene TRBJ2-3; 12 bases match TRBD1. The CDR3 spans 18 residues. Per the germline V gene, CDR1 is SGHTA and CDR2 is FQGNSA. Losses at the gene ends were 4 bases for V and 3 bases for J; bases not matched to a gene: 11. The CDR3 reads CASSSYRDRGLGTDTQYF. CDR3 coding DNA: TGTGCCAGCAGCTCTTACCGGGACAGGGGGCTTGGTACAGATACGCAGTATTTT.

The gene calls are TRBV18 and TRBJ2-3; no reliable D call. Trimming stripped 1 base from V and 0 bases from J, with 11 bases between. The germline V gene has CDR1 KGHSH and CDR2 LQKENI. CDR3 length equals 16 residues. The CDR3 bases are TGTGCCAGCTCACCACGAAGCGACTCTAGCACAGATACGCAGTATTTT. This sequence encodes CASSPRSDSSTDTQYF.

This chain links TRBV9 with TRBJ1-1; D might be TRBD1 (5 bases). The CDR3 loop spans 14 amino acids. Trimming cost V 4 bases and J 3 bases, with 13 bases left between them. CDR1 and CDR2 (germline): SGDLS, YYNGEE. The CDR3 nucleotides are TGTGCCAGCAGCCTCGACGGGGGGGACACTGAAGCTTTCTTT. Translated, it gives CASSLDGGDTEAFF.

CDR3 coding DNA: TGTGCCAGCAGCCAAGCCCGGACTACTGCGGGGGAGCTGTTTTTT. Translation gives CASSQARTTAGELFF. The chain uses TRBV14 and TRBJ2-2; D might be TRBD2 (6 bases). V was clipped by 1 base and J by 8 bases, with 14 bases between them. The CDR3 extends over 15 amino acids. Looked up from germline, CDR1 is SGHDN and CDR2 is FVKESK. Together with reference TRBV14 and TRBJ2-2, the CDR3 gives the full variable domain: EAGVTQFPSHSVIEKGQTVTLRCDPISGHDNLYWYRRVMGKEIKFLLHFVKESKQDESGMPNNRFLAERTGGTYSTLKVQPAELEDSGVYFCASSQARTTAGELFFGEGSRLTVL.

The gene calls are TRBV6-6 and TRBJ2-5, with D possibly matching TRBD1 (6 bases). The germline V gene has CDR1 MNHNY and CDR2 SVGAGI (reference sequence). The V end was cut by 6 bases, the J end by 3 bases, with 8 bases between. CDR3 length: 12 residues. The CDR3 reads CASRTGEETQYF. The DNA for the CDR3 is TGTGCCAGCAGGACAGGCGAAGAGACCCAGTACTTC.

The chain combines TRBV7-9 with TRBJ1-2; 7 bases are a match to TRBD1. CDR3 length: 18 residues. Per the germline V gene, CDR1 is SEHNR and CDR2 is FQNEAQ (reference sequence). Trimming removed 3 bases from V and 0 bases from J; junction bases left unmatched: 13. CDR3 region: CASSLHFGTDKANYGYTF. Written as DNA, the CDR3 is TGTGCCAGCAGCTTGCATTTTGGGACAGATAAAGCTAACTATGGCTACACCTTC.

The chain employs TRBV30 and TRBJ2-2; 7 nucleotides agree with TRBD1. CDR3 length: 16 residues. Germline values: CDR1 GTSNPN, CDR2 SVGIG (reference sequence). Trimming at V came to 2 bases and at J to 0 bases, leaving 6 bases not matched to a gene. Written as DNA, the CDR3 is TGTGCCTGGAGTAAGACAGGGCACACGAACACCGGGGAGCTGTTTTTT. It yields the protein CAWSKTGHTNTGELFF.

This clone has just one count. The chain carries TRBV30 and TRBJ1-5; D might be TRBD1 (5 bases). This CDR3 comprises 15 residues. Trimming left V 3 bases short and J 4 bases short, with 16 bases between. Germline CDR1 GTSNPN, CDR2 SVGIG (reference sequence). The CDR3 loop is CAWRTPEGRNQPQHF. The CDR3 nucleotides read TGTGCCTGGAGAACCCCAGAGGGGAGGAATCAGCCCCAGCATTTT.

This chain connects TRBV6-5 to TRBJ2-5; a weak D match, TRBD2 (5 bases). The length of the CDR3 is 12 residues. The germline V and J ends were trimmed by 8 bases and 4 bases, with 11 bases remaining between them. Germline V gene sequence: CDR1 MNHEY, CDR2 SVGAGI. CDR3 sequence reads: CASAGGTETQYF. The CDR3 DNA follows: TGTGCCAGCGCTGGAGGCACAGAGACCCAGTACTTC.

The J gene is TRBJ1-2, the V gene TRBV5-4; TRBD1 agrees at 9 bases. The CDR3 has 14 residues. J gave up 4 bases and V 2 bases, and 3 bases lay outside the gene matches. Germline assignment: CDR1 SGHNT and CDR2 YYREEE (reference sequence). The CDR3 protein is CASSLGTGPYGYTF. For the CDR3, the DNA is TGTGCCAGCAGCTTAGGGACAGGGCCCTATGGCTACACCTTC.

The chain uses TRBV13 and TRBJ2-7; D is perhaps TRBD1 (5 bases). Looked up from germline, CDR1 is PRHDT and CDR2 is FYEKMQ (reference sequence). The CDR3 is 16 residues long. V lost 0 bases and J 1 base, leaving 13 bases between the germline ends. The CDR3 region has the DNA TGTGCCAGCAGCTTAGGTGAAAGGGGCTTTTCCTACGAGCAGTACTTC. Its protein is CASSLGERGFSYEQYF.

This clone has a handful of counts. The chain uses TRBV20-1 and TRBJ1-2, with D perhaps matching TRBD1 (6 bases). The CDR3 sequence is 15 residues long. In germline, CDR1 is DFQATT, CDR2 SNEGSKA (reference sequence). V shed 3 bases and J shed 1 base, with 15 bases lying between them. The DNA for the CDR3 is TGCAGTGCTAGTCCCGTGGGGGCGGATAACTATGGCTACACCTTC. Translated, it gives CSASPVGADNYGYTF.

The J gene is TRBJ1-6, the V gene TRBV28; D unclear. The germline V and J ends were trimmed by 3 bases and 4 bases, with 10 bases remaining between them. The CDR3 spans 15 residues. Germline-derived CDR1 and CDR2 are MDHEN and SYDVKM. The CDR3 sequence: CASSLGPSYNSPLHF. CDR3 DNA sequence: TGTGCCAGCAGTTTGGGCCCTTCTTATAATTCACCCCTCCACTTT. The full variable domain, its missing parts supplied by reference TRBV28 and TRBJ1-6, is DVKVTQSSRYLVKRTGEKVFLECVQDMDHENMFWYRQDPGLGLRLIYFSYDVKMKEKGDIPEGYSVSREKKERFSLILESASTNQTSMYLCASSLGPSYNSPLHFGNGTRLTVT.